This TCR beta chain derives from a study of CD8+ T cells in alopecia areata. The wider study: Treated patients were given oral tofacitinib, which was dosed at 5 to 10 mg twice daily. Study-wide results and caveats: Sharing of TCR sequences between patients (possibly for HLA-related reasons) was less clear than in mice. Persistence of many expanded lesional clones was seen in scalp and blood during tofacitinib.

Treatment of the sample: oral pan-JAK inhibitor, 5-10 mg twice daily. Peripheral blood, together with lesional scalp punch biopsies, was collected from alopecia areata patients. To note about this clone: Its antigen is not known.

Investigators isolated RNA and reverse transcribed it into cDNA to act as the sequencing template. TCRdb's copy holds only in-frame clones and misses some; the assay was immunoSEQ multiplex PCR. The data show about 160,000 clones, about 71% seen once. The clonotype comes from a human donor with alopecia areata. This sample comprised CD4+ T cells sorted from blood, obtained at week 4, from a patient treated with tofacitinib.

CDR3 sequence (DNA): TGTGCCAGCAGTTACTCCGCCCGTGGCACCGGGGAGCTGTTTTTT. Protein: CASSYSARGTGELFF. The J gene is TRBJ2-2, the V gene TRBV6-6; D unresolved. The CDR3 has 15 residues. Germline values: CDR1 MNHNY, CDR2 SVGAGI (reference sequence). Trimming removed 0 bases from V and 4 bases from J, with 9 bases in between.